The 31 T cell receptor beta chains reported below all come from one sample, sequenced in a study of cytomegalovirus exposure and HLA in healthy donors (dated by TCRdb to 2016 to 2017). The protocol used for the library was the immunoSEQ multiplex PCR assay. For the multiplex PCR, a mixture combining 60 forward primers for TCR Vbeta segments and 13 reverse primers for TCR Jbeta segments was used. Drawn from immuneACCESS, this table holds only the in-frame rearrangements with V and J called that TCRdb kept. Clones are partly lost; checked studies trace under half to an unresolved V gene and leave the rest unexplained. The sample table records under 150,000 clones; over 60% of these occur just once. The ten largest clones take up 1.5% to 2% of the sample. Sequencing input: PBMCs. The receptors were gathered from a middle-aged woman in good health and CMV-seronegative.

The chain has TRBV5-6 and TRBJ2-7; TRBD2 matches 14 bases. Germline-derived CDR1 and CDR2 are SGHDT and YYEEEE. The CDR3 is 15 residues long. V lost 4 bases, J lost 3 bases, and 3 bases stayed unmatched. For the CDR3, the DNA is TGTGCCAGCAGCCGCGGGACTAGCGGGAGCTACGAGCAGTACTTC. This sequence encodes CASSRGTSGSYEQYF.

In its sample, this clone was seen many times. The J gene is TRBJ1-1, the V gene TRBV27, with TRBD1 as a possible D gene (5 bases). Germline CDR1 reads MNHEY; CDR2 reads SMNVEV (reference sequence). This CDR3 comprises 15 residues. Trimming stripped 11 bases from V and 0 bases from J, with 19 bases between. CDR3: CASKPLTAMNTEAFF. In nucleotides, the CDR3 is TGTGCCTCCAAACCCTTGACAGCCATGAACACTGAAGCTTTCTTT.

The J gene is TRBJ1-3, the V gene TRBV28, with D possibly being TRBD1 (6 bases). V was cut by 3 bases and J by 0 bases, with 12 bases left in between. Germline loops: CDR1 MDHEN, CDR2 SYDVKM. CDR3 length: 16 amino acids. The CDR3 sequence: CASSFGGQLSGNTIYF. In DNA form, the CDR3 reads TGTGCCAGCAGTTTCGGAGGACAGCTCTCTGGAAACACCATATATTTT.

The J gene is TRBJ2-1, the V gene TRBV19; the match to TRBD2 covers 12 bases. Germline V CDR1 and CDR2: LNHDA, SQIVND (reference sequence). The junction had 7 bases not matched to a gene; V was cut back by 5 bases and J by 2 bases. This CDR3 has 17 amino acids. The CDR3 is CASSPGLAGLTYNEQFF. DNA for the CDR3: TGTGCCAGTAGTCCGGGACTAGCGGGTCTGACCTACAATGAGCAGTTCTTC.

The J gene is TRBJ1-2, the V gene TRBV6-1; 7 bases agree with TRBD1. Trimming cost V 3 bases and J 4 bases; bases outside gene matches: 5. CDR3 length: 14 residues. The germline gives CDR1 MNHNS, CDR2 SASEGT. CDR3 protein: CASSDRDRAYGYTF. The CDR3 DNA is TGTGCCAGCAGTGATCGCGACAGGGCCTATGGCTACACCTTC.

To note about this clone: Other DNA sequences within the sample encode an identical CDR3. V and J are TRBV18 and TRBJ1-1; TRBD1 is a possible D gene (5 bases). The CDR3 runs to 15 residues. V shed 0 bases and J shed 4 bases, with 12 bases lying between them. Germline V gives CDR1 KGHSH, CDR2 LQKENI. In nucleotides, the CDR3 is TGTGCCAGCTCACCACCTGGGCAGGGTGGCACTGAAGCTTTCTTT. It is translated as CASSPPGQGGTEAFF.

The CDR3 DNA reads as TGTGCCAGCAGTTTATCTCAGGACAGCTATTATGGCTACACCTTC. Residues: CASSLSQDSYYGYTF. The V gene is TRBV28, the J gene TRBJ1-2; tentative D call: TRBD1 (6 bases). The CDR3 sequence is 15 residues long. V was trimmed by 1 base and J by 5 bases, leaving 14 bases between them. The V gene's germline CDR1 is MDHEN and CDR2 SYDVKM.

The rearrangement joins TRBV30 to TRBJ1-1; D is unclear. The CDR3 runs 13 residues. With 4 bases removed from V and 1 base from J, the gap between germline ends came to 10 bases. Germline CDR1 is GTSNPN and CDR2 is SVGIG (reference sequence). CDR3 protein: CAWTSLGNTEAFF. CDR3 DNA: TGTGCCTGGACCTCCCTAGGGAACACTGAAGCTTTCTTT.

This clone was observed once. V gene TRBV12-5 combines with J gene TRBJ2-5; no firm D call. The CDR3 has 17 amino acids. Germline CDR1 and CDR2: LGHNT and FRNRAP. V was shortened by 0 bases and J by 3 bases, with 17 bases between the two germline ends. The CDR3 DNA reads as TGTGCTAGTGGTTTGGTAAGAGGCGGCTTGCCCGAAGAGACCCAGTACTTC. Amino acids: CASGLVRGGLPEETQYF. The full variable domain, in which reference TRBV12-5 and TRBJ2-5 provide the parts outside the CDR3, is DARVTQTPRHKVTEMGQEVTMRCQPILGHNTVFWYRQTMMQGLELLAYFRNRAPLDDSGMPKDRFSAEMPDATLATLKIQPSEPRDSAVYFCASGLVRGGLPEETQYFGPGTRLLVL.

The chain employs TRBV13 and TRBJ2-1; 11 bases align to TRBD2. This CDR3 is 17 amino acids long. Germline V CDR1 and CDR2: PRHDT, FYEKMQ (reference sequence). J gave up 4 bases and V 5 bases, and 10 bases lay outside the gene matches. CDR3: CASSPRSGTSGYNEQFF. The DNA for the CDR3 is TGTGCCAGCAGCCCACGCTCCGGGACTAGCGGATACAATGAGCAGTTCTTC. The whole variable domain, remainder taken from reference TRBV13 and TRBJ2-1, is AAGVIQSPRHLIKEKRETATLKCYPIPRHDTVYWYQQGPGQDPQFLISFYEKMQSDKGSIPDRFSAQQFSDYHSELNMSSLELGDSALYFCASSPRSGTSGYNEQFFGPGTRLTVL.

This clone was observed once. V usage is TRBV19 and J usage is TRBJ1-5; 7 positions match TRBD1. The V and J ends lost 9 bases and 8 bases, in that order; junction bases with no gene match: 13. Germline CDR1 and CDR2: LNHDA and SQIVND (reference sequence). This CDR3 spans 14 amino acids. The CDR3 is CASAAGQAWEPQHF. The CDR3 DNA reads TGTGCCAGCGCGGCAGGACAGGCCTGGGAGCCCCAGCATTTT.

The chain joins TRBV5-6 to TRBJ2-5; D ambiguous. Between the trimmed V and J ends, which lost 2 bases and 7 bases, there was a span of 12 bases. CDR3 size: 13 residues. Germline loops: CDR1 SGHDT, CDR2 YYEEEE. The CDR3 DNA follows: TGTGCCAGCAGCTTAGACCCTTCGGGGACCCAGTACTTC. It encodes CASSLDPSGTQYF.

This clone was observed a single time. The V call is TRBV11-2, the J call TRBJ2-2; tentative D call: TRBD2 (6 bases). CDR1 and CDR2 from the germline V gene are SGHAT and FQNNGV. This CDR3 has 13 amino acids. The V end was cut by 5 bases, the J end by 7 bases, with 11 bases between. The CDR3 protein is CASSPDGSGELFF. CDR3 nucleotides: TGTGCCAGCAGCCCAGACGGGAGCGGGGAGCTGTTTTTT.

This clone was seen at least ten times. This chain links TRBV7-9 with TRBJ2-7; D is perhaps TRBD2 (5 bases). CDR3 length equals 16 residues. Germline lookup yields CDR1 SEHNR and CDR2 FQNEAQ (reference sequence). Trimming pared 4 bases from V and 4 bases from J, leaving 20 bases between. As DNA, the CDR3 is TGTGCCAGCAGCTCAGAGGGTACCGGGATCTGGTACGAGCAGTACTTC. This translates into CASSSEGTGIWYEQYF.

The J gene is TRBJ1-2, the V gene TRBV29-1, with 7 bases that match TRBD1. CDR3 length: 14 residues. V was clipped by 5 bases and J by 1 base; unmatched bases: 7. Germline assignment: CDR1 SQVTM and CDR2 ANQGSEA. CDR3 DNA: TGCAGCGTTACTACGACAGGGATTAACTATGGCTACACCTTC. It is translated as CSVTTTGINYGYTF.

The chain couples TRBV25-1 to TRBJ1-1; 9 bases are shared with TRBD1. Unmatched junction bases numbered 10, after V lost 3 bases and J lost 5 bases. Per the germline V gene, CDR1 is MGHDK and CDR2 is SYGVNS. The CDR3 is 16 amino acids. This CDR3 reads CASSEPSRQGGTEAFF. Written as DNA, the CDR3 is TGTGCCAGCAGTGAGCCTAGTAGACAGGGGGGAACTGAAGCTTTCTTT. The full variable domain, in which reference TRBV25-1 and TRBJ1-1 provide the parts outside the CDR3, is EADIYQTPRYLVIGTGKKITLECSQTMGHDKMYWYQQDPGMELHLIHYSYGVNSTEKGDLSSESTVSRIRTEHFPLTLESARPSHTSQYLCASSEPSRQGGTEAFFGQGTRLTVV.

In nucleotides, the CDR3 is TGTGCCAGCAGCCCCCTCGGGAGGGGGGTTTACAAGACAGATACGCAGTATTTT. It yields the protein CASSPLGRGVYKTDTQYF. This chain links TRBV9 with TRBJ2-3; 8 nucleotides agree with TRBD2. This CDR3 comprises 18 residues. With 4 bases clipped from V and 3 bases from J, the junction kept 16 bases outside the gene matches. CDR1 and CDR2 (germline): SGDLS, YYNGEE. Full variable domain (rest looked up from reference TRBV9 and TRBJ2-3): DSGVTQTPKHLITATGQRVTLRCSPRSGDLSVYWYQQSLDQGLQFLIQYYNGEERAKGNILERFSAQQFPDLHSELNLSSLELGDSALYFCASSPLGRGVYKTDTQYFGPGTRLTVL.

This clone was counted between two and nine times. In DNA form, the CDR3 reads TGTGCCACTTCCCGGGACATCCAGAATTCACCCCTCCACTTT. Its translation is CATSRDIQNSPLHF. V usage is TRBV6-1 and J usage is TRBJ1-6; D possibly corresponds to TRBD1 (6 bases). The CDR3 runs to 14 residues. Germline-derived CDR1 and CDR2 are MNHNS and SASEGT. Between the trimmed V and J ends, which lost 10 bases and 7 bases, there was a span of 17 bases.

This clone has a single count. The chain combines TRBV11-1 with TRBJ1-1, with a tentative D call TRBD1 (6 bases). The V gene's germline CDR1 is SGHAT and CDR2 FQDESV (reference sequence). Trimming removed 6 bases from V and 0 bases from J, with 26 bases in between. The CDR3 loop spans 19 amino acids. CDR3: CASSGWGGLETFMNTEAFF. In nucleotides, the CDR3 is TGTGCCAGCAGTGGCTGGGGGGGCCTAGAAACCTTTATGAACACTGAAGCTTTCTTT.

This clone has a handful of counts. This chain connects TRBV21-1 to TRBJ1-1; the tabulated D call, TRBD1, remains unverified against the DNA. TRBV21-1 is a recognized pseudogene. This CDR3 has 15 amino acids. CDR3 coding DNA: TGTGCCAGCAGCGGGGGACAGGGTTATTGTGATGAAGCTTTCTTT. This translates into CASSGGQGYCDEAFF.

The CDR3 region is CASRPAYDRGLVQFF. CDR3 in DNA: TGTGCCAGCCGACCTGCCTATGACAGGGGGCTTGTCCAGTTCTTC. This rearrangement joins TRBV6-1 to TRBJ2-1, with 10 positions matching TRBD1. Germline CDR1 MNHNS, CDR2 SASEGT. CDR3 length: 15 residues. J was trimmed by 13 bases and V by 8 bases; bases with no gene match: 17.

The V and J genes are TRBV5-4 and TRBJ2-5, with TRBD2 matching 8 bases. With V trimmed by 2 bases and J by 1 base, 4 bases remained unmatched. The germline V gene encodes CDR1 SGHNT and CDR2 YYREEE (reference sequence). CDR3 length: 15 residues. The chain's CDR3 is CASSFAGGPQETQYF. CDR3 nucleotide sequence: TGTGCCAGCAGCTTCGCGGGGGGCCCCCAAGAGACCCAGTACTTC.

The chain is built from TRBV15 and TRBJ1-1; D ambiguous. Germline V gene lookup returns CDR1 LNHNV and CDR2 YYDKDF (reference sequence). The CDR3 extends over 13 amino acids. V was cut by 1 base and J by 4 bases, with 7 bases left in between. CDR3 amino acids: CATSRGGRTEAFF. CDR3 sequence (DNA): TGTGCCACCAGCAGAGGCGGGCGCACTGAAGCTTTCTTT.

The rearrangement joins TRBV7-6 to TRBJ2-1; TRBD2 aligns across 7 bases. Germline CDR1 reads SGHVS; CDR2 reads FNYEAQ. Unmatched junction bases numbered 3, after V lost 4 bases and J lost 9 bases. CDR3 length equals 12 residues. CDR3 nucleotides: TGTGCCAGCAGCTCGGGGGGAGGTGAGCAGTTCTTC. Protein product: CASSSGGGEQFF.

This chain connects TRBV6-1 to TRBJ1-4; D perhaps matches TRBD1 (6 bases). Between the trimmed V and J ends, which lost 5 bases and 8 bases, there was a span of 15 bases. CDR1 is MNHNS, CDR2 SASEGT, per germline. The CDR3 runs 14 residues. The CDR3 DNA sequence: TGTGCCAGCAGTACGGACAGAACTTCCGAAAAACTGTTTTTT. Translated: CASSTDRTSEKLFF.

The genes are TRBV30 and TRBJ2-1; unclear D gene. This CDR3 has 16 residues. From germline, CDR1 is GTSNPN and CDR2 SVGIG (reference sequence). V lost 0 bases and J 1 base, leaving 13 bases between the germline ends. In DNA, the CDR3 is TGTGCCTGGAGTGTAGGTGGCTCGCGGTCCTACAATGAGCAGTTCTTC. Encoded protein: CAWSVGGSRSYNEQFF. Using reference TRBV30 and TRBJ2-1 for the parts outside the CDR3, the full variable domain is SQTIHQWPATLVQPVGSPLSLECTVEGTSNPNLYWYRQAAGRGLQLLFYSVGIGQISSEVPQNLSASRPQDRQFILSSKKLLLSDSGFYLCAWSVGGSRSYNEQFFGPGTRLTVL.

As regards this clone: Other DNA sequences from this sample encode an identical CDR3 as well. CDR3 protein: CASSQEVPGTSGGNYEQYF. Written as DNA, the CDR3 is TGCGCCAGCAGCCAAGAAGTTCCCGGGACTAGCGGGGGGAACTACGAGCAGTACTTC. The chain couples TRBV4-1 to TRBJ2-7, with TRBD2 matching over 15 bases. The CDR3 is made up of 19 amino acids. The germline V gene encodes CDR1 MGHRA and CDR2 YSYEKL. V was pared by 0 bases and J by 3 bases, with 9 bases of the junction left unmatched.

This sequence joins TRBV28 and TRBJ1-1; D is perhaps TRBD1 (5 bases). Trimming stripped 8 bases from V and 7 bases from J, with 11 bases between. There are 11 residues in the CDR3. Germline CDR1 MDHEN, CDR2 SYDVKM. Written as DNA, the CDR3 is TGTGCCAGCTCGACAGAGTATGAAGCTTTCTTT. Its translation is CASSTEYEAFF. Together with reference TRBV28 and TRBJ1-1, the CDR3 gives the full variable domain: DVKVTQSSRYLVKRTGEKVFLECVQDMDHENMFWYRQDPGLGLRLIYFSYDVKMKEKGDIPEGYSVSREKKERFSLILESASTNQTSMYLCASSTEYEAFFGQGTRLTVV.

V usage is TRBV21-1 and J usage is TRBJ1-1; the DNA was not used to check the table's D call, TRBD1. TRBV21-1 is marked as a pseudogene. The CDR3 has 17 residues. The DNA for the CDR3 is TGTGCCAGCAGCAAACCCCAGACAGGGGGCATGAACACTGAAGCTTTCTTT. Protein sequence: CASSKPQTGGMNTEAFF.

The chain has TRBV19 and TRBJ2-7, with 9 bases matching TRBD2. CDR1 and CDR2 (germline): LNHDA, SQIVND (reference sequence). The CDR3 is 15 amino acids. The V gene end was trimmed by 2 bases and the J gene end by 4 bases; junction bases not matched to a gene: 6. The CDR3 bases are TGTGCCAGTAGTATACTAGCGGGACTTTGGTACGAGCAGTACTTC. As protein: CASSILAGLWYEQYF.

The V call is TRBV9, the J call TRBJ1-1; TRBD1 matches at 10 bases. CDR1 is SGDLS, CDR2 YYNGEE, per germline. The CDR3 has 14 residues. Trimming cost V 4 bases and J 5 bases; bases outside gene matches: 5. CDR3: CASSTWDRGTEAFF. In nucleotides, the CDR3 is TGTGCCAGCAGCACCTGGGACAGGGGAACTGAAGCTTTCTTT.